A single TCR beta chain is shown here with its context. These data originate in a study of blood T cell repertoires in COVID-19. The repertoire was sequenced with immunoSEQ multiplex PCR; TCRdb's copy has only in-frame clones and lacks some. Of about 170,000 clones in the sample, more than 70% were seen once. Trimming cost V 0 bases and J 4 bases, with 15 bases left between them. The V gene's germline CDR1 is SQVTM and CDR2 ANQGSEA. This CDR3 has 15 residues. The chain employs TRBV29-1 and TRBJ1-2; D possibly corresponds to TRBD1 (6 bases). The sequenced sample consisted of peripheral blood. This sequence was found in a man in his fifties or sixties who had recovered from COVID-19. CDR3 amino acids: CSVEDLARGAYGYTF. The CDR3 nucleotides read TGCAGCGTTGAAGATCTCGCCAGGGGAGCCTATGGCTACACCTTC. Full variable domain (outside the CDR3, taken from reference TRBV29-1 and TRBJ1-2): SAVISQKPSRDICQRGTSLTIQCQVDSQVTMMFWYRQQPGQSLTLIATANQGSEATYESGFVIDKFPISRPNLTFSTLTVSNMSPEDSSIYLCSVEDLARGAYGYTFGSGTRLTVV.